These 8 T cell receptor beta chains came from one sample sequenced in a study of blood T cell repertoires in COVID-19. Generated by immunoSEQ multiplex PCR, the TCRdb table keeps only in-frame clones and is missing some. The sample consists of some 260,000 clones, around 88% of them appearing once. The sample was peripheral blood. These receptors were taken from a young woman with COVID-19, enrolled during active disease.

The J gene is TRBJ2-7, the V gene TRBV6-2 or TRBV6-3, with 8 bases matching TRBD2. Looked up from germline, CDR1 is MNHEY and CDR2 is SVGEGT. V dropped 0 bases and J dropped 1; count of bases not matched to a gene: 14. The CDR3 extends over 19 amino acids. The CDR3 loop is CASSYSIAPREVGSYEQYV. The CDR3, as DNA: TGTGCCAGCAGTTACTCGATAGCCCCGCGGGAGGTGGGGTCCTACGAGCAGTACGTC.

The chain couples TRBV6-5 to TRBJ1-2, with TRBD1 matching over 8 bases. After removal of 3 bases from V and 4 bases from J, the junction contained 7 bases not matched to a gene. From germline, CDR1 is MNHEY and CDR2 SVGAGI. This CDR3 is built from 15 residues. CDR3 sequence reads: CASSYLRTGTYGYTF. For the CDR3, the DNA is TGTGCCAGCAGTTATCTTCGGACAGGGACCTATGGCTACACCTTC.

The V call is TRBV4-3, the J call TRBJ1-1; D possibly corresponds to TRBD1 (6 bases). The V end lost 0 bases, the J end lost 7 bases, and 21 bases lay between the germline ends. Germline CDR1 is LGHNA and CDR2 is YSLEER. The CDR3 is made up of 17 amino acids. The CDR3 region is CASSQDRTWDIAHEAFF. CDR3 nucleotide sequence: TGCGCCAGCAGCCAAGATCGGACATGGGACATCGCACATGAAGCTTTCTTT.

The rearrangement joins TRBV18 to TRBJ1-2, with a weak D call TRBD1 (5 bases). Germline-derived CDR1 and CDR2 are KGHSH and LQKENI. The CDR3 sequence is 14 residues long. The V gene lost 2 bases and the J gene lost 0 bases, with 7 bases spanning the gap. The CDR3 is CASSPGAANYGYTF. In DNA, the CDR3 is TGTGCCAGCTCACCAGGGGCAGCTAACTATGGCTACACCTTC. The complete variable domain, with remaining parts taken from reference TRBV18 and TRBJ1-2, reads NAGVMQNPRHLVRRRGQEARLRCSPMKGHSHVYWYRQLPEEGLKFMVYLQKENIIDESGMPKERFSAEFPKEGPSILRIQQVVRGDSAAYFCASSPGAANYGYTFGSGTRLTVV.

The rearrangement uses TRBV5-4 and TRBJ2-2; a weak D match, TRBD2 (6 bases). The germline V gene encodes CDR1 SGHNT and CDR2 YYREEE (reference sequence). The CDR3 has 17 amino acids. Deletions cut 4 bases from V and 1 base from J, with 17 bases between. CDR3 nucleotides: TGTGCCAGCAGCCCGGCCCGCGGGGTGAGGAACACCGGGGAGCTGTTTTTT. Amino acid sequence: CASSPARGVRNTGELFF.

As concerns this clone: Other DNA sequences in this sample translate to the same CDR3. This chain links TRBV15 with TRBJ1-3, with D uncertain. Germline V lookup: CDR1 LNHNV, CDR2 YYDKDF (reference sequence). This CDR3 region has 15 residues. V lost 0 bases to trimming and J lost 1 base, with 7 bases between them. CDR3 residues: CATSRDPGSGNTIYF. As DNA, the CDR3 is TGTGCCACCAGCAGAGATCCCGGTTCTGGAAACACCATATATTTT.

CDR3 nucleotide sequence: TGTGCCTGGAGTGAGGAGTACAATCAGCCCCAGCATTTT. Translating gives CAWSEEYNQPQHF. This rearrangement joins TRBV30 to TRBJ1-5; D is ambiguous. The V gene lost 1 base and the J gene lost 3 bases, with 7 bases spanning the gap. The CDR3 extends over 13 amino acids. Germline values: CDR1 GTSNPN, CDR2 SVGIG (reference sequence).

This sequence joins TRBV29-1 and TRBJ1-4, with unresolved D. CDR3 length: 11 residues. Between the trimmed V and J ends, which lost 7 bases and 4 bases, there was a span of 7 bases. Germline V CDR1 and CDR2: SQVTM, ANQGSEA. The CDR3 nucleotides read TGCAGCGCCGAACTTAATGAAAAACTGTTTTTT. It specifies CSAELNEKLFF.